A selection of T cell receptor beta chains follows, all from one sample in a study of T-cell reconstitution after alpha-beta-depleted transplantation in children. Using its own MiXCR run on the PCR reads, TCRdb lists one record per CDR3 protein. The repertoire consists of 580,000 or so distinct CDR3 sequences, with under 25% occurring once and the leading ten covering roughly 14%. The specimen comprised PBMCs, mostly from graft donor cells, sampled 360 days after TCRalphabeta/CD19-depleted stem cell transplant. These receptors came from a boy under three years old who had a stem cell transplant for acute myeloid leukemia, so the T cells may come from the graft donor. Both conserved end residues are part of each CDR3.

j_gene: TRBJ1-5; v_gene: TRBV12-3/TRBV12-4; len: 15; CDR3aa: CASSRHLISNQPQHF
j_gene: TRBJ2-7; v_gene: TRBV13; len: 14; CDR3aa: CASSLGRGKYEQYF
j_gene: TRBJ2-6; v_gene: TRBV6-2/TRBV6-3; len: 14; CDR3aa: CASSAISGANVLTF
j_gene: TRBJ1-5; v_gene: TRBV4-2; len: 21; CDR3aa: CASSQAGIAGTTFYSNQPQHF
j_gene: TRBJ2-2; v_gene: TRBV6-5; len: 14; CDR3aa: CASSSSGVSGELFF
j_gene: TRBJ1-6; v_gene: TRBV6-5; len: 16; CDR3aa: CASSYGSASYNSPLHF
j_gene: TRBJ2-3; v_gene: TRBV19; len: 15; CDR3aa: CASSIGVPSTDTQYF
j_gene: TRBJ1-6; v_gene: TRBV6-5; len: 14; CDR3aa: CASSYGGRDSPLHF
j_gene: TRBJ2-3; v_gene: TRBV20-1; len: 15; CDR3aa: CSASPGTGVTDTQYF
j_gene: TRBJ2-7; v_gene: TRBV29-1; len: 14; CDR3aa: CSVADTGGTYEQYF
j_gene: TRBJ2-2; v_gene: TRBV6-5; len: 17; CDR3aa: CASSYLASGDHTGELFF
j_gene: TRBJ2-3; v_gene: TRBV5-1; len: 13; CDR3aa: CASSFHRGDTQYF
j_gene: TRBJ1-3; v_gene: TRBV28; len: 15; CDR3aa: CASRPRTGSGNTIYF
j_gene: TRBJ2-7; v_gene: TRBV6-6; len: 12; CDR3aa: CASKKGAGEQYF
j_gene: TRBJ1-2; v_gene: TRBV20-1; len: 14; CDR3aa: CSARSRDRGRGYTF
j_gene: TRBJ2-5; v_gene: TRBV20-1; len: 11; CDR3aa: CSASFGETQYF
j_gene: TRBJ1-3; v_gene: TRBV6-5; len: 15; CDR3aa: CASSYEGVSGNTIYF
j_gene: TRBJ1-1; v_gene: TRBV20-1; len: 14; CDR3aa: CSANNPQGGTEAFF
j_gene: TRBJ2-1; v_gene: TRBV24-1; len: 14; CDR3aa: CATASTSVYNEQFF
j_gene: TRBJ2-7; v_gene: TRBV7-8; len: 11; CDR3aa: CASRAGGEQYF
j_gene: TRBJ2-5; v_gene: TRBV11-2; len: 17; CDR3aa: CASSLGPGLAGEETQYF
j_gene: TRBJ1-2; v_gene: TRBV29-1; len: 12; CDR3aa: CSVQGYGGGYTF
j_gene: TRBJ2-3; v_gene: TRBV20-1; len: 14; CDR3aa: CSALAGEYTDTQYF
j_gene: TRBJ2-5; v_gene: TRBV15; len: 14; CDR3aa: CATSSLRGIETQYF
j_gene: TRBJ1-2; v_gene: TRBV7-3; len: 14; CDR3aa: CASSPGTGGKGYTF
j_gene: TRBJ2-7; v_gene: TRBV9; len: 15; CDR3aa: CASSAGDRVTYEQYF
j_gene: TRBJ2-1; v_gene: TRBV7-2; len: 16; CDR3aa: CASSLGVRTTDNEQFF
j_gene: TRBJ2-1; v_gene: TRBV6-1; len: 17; CDR3aa: CASSPTPLAGGRSEQFF
j_gene: TRBJ2-5; v_gene: TRBV20-1; len: 15; CDR3aa: CSASFGERRKETQYF
j_gene: TRBJ2-3; v_gene: TRBV6-5; len: 16; CDR3aa: CASSYRTGTSADTQYF
j_gene: TRBJ2-1; v_gene: TRBV5-1; len: 15; CDR3aa: CASSLAGDGANEQFF
j_gene: TRBJ2-5; v_gene: TRBV12-3/TRBV12-4; len: 17; CDR3aa: CASSLGALAGFQETQYF
j_gene: TRBJ2-7; v_gene: TRBV21-1; len: 15; CDR3aa: CASSAARPGSPEQYF
j_gene: TRBJ2-5; v_gene: TRBV9; len: 16; CDR3aa: CASSVDGGAWLETQYF
j_gene: TRBJ2-7; v_gene: TRBV29-1; len: 13; CDR3aa: CSVGRGQGYEQYF
j_gene: TRBJ2-6; v_gene: TRBV5-4; len: 19; CDR3aa: CASSLRGGASDLRANVLTF
j_gene: TRBJ2-3; v_gene: TRBV30; len: 14; CDR3aa: CAPSRGEHTDTQYF
j_gene: TRBJ2-7; v_gene: TRBV18; len: 11; CDR3aa: CASSPGEAQYF
j_gene: TRBJ2-5; v_gene: TRBV14; len: 14; CDR3aa: CASSQVSNQETQYF
j_gene: TRBJ2-7; v_gene: TRBV12-3/TRBV12-4; len: 13; CDR3aa: CASTPDYHYEQYF
j_gene: TRBJ2-6; v_gene: TRBV29-1; len: 14; CDR3aa: CSVADLSGANVLTF
j_gene: TRBJ1-2; v_gene: TRBV12-3/TRBV12-4; len: 14; CDR3aa: CASSLEAGGDGYTF
j_gene: TRBJ1-5; v_gene: TRBV5-1; len: 12; CDR3aa: CASSWTGWPQHF
j_gene: TRBJ2-5; v_gene: TRBV29-1; len: 16; CDR3aa: CSVDYSGGAPQETQYF
j_gene: TRBJ2-1; v_gene: TRBV12-3/TRBV12-4; len: 18; CDR3aa: CASSPRPGAAGSYNEQFF
j_gene: TRBJ2-2; v_gene: TRBV20-1; len: 11; CDR3aa: CSALRTGELFF
j_gene: TRBJ2-5; v_gene: TRBV6-5; len: 12; CDR3aa: CASSQQGETQYF
j_gene: TRBJ2-7; v_gene: TRBV29-1; len: 15; CDR3aa: CSPRNGDSRDYEQYF
j_gene: TRBJ2-3; v_gene: TRBV6-5; len: 13; CDR3aa: CASSYAWADTQYF
j_gene: TRBJ2-3; v_gene: TRBV9; len: 15; CDR3aa: CASSFSGGGTDTQYF
j_gene: TRBJ2-7; v_gene: TRBV30; len: 15; CDR3aa: CAWSRGDSETYEQYF
j_gene: TRBJ2-5; v_gene: TRBV7-2; len: 15; CDR3aa: CASSIEGSPPETQYF
j_gene: TRBJ2-2; v_gene: TRBV5-1; len: 15; CDR3aa: CASSFLSANTGELFF